This entry lists 19 T cell receptor beta chains sequenced from one sample in a study of blood T cell repertoires in COVID-19 (dated by TCRdb to about 2020). The library relied on the immunoSEQ multiplex PCR assay. Entries here come from immuneACCESS through TCRdb and include only in-frame sequences with V and J called. Some clones fail to appear in such tables; in the studies checked, an unresolved V gene covers under half of the shortfall, and the cause of the remainder is unknown. This sample is represented by roughly 200,000 clones; more than 65% of them were singletons. Roughly 13% of the sample belongs to the ten largest clones. Material for sequencing was peripheral blood. These receptors were collected from a human donor in a cohort sampled during active COVID-19.

The CDR3 here is CASSLYASTYEQFF. CDR3 coding DNA: TGTGCCAGCAGCTTGTACGCTAGCACCTATGAGCAGTTCTTC. The chain employs TRBV5-8 and TRBJ2-1, with a weak D call TRBD2 (5 bases). The germline V gene has CDR1 SGHTS and CDR2 YDEGEE. The V gene lost 1 base and the J gene lost 8 bases, with 13 bases spanning the gap. This CDR3 has 14 amino acids.

The rearrangement joins TRBV28 to TRBJ1-3, with 9 bases identical to TRBD1. The V gene end was trimmed by 5 bases and the J gene end by 7 bases; junction bases not matched to a gene: 3. CDR1 and CDR2 (germline): MDHEN, SYDVKM. The CDR3 covers 13 residues. The CDR3 region is CASSDRGGNTIYF. For the CDR3, the DNA is TGTGCCAGCAGTGACAGGGGGGGCAACACCATATATTTT.

The J gene is TRBJ2-1, the V gene TRBV27; 13 bases are a match to TRBD2. The germline V gene has CDR1 MNHEY and CDR2 SMNVEV (reference sequence). The CDR3 has 17 amino acids. The V gene end was trimmed by 5 bases and the J gene end by 8 bases; junction bases not matched to a gene: 12. As DNA, the CDR3 is TGTGCCAGCAGTCCACGACTAGCGGGAGGCCTGGGTGATGAGCAGTTCTTC. Its translation: CASSPRLAGGLGDEQFF.

The chain employs TRBV29-1 and TRBJ2-1; TRBD2 matches at 11 bases. The length of the CDR3 is 12 residues. CDR1 SQVTM and CDR2 ANQGSEA come from the germline V gene. The CDR3 DNA is TGCATCGGGTTAGCGGGAGGGTCTGAGCAGTTCTTC. Protein: CIGLAGGSEQFF.

V and J are TRBV4-2 and TRBJ2-7, with 11 nucleotides matching TRBD1. The CDR3 contains 17 residues. V dropped 0 bases and J dropped 6; count of bases not matched to a gene: 10. Germline CDR1 LGHNA, CDR2 YNFKEQ. CDR3 coding DNA: TGTGCCAGCAGCCAAGATGGGGGTCGGGACAGGGGGTGCGAGCAGTACTTC. Its protein is CASSQDGGRDRGCEQYF.

The V call is TRBV30, the J call TRBJ2-1, with TRBD2 identical over 7 bases. The J segment lost 9 bases and the V segment lost 2 bases, leaving 16 bases of the junction unmatched. Germline V CDR1 and CDR2: GTSNPN, SVGIG (reference sequence). CDR3 length: 16 amino acids. The CDR3 DNA follows: TGTGCCTGGAGTAATCCTATGAAACTAGCGCGCGGTGAGCAGTTCTTC. Residues: CAWSNPMKLARGEQFF.

This chain uses TRBV10-3 with TRBJ2-5; 7 bases are a match to TRBD2. The CDR3 is 15 amino acids. V lost 4 bases, J lost 5 bases, and 10 bases stayed unmatched. The germline V gene has CDR1 ENHRY and CDR2 SYGVKD. In nucleotides, the CDR3 is TGTGCCATCAGTGCGGGGGGAGGGGATGGGGAGACCCAGTACTTC. As protein: CAISAGGGDGETQYF.

With respect to this clone: The same CDR3 also results from other DNA sequences found in this sample. The rearrangement uses TRBV18 and TRBJ1-2, with 9 bases aligning to TRBD1. Germline V gene lookup returns CDR1 KGHSH and CDR2 LQKENI. The CDR3 loop spans 14 amino acids. The ends lost 3 bases at V and 2 bases at J; junction bases unmatched: 1. DNA for the CDR3: TGTGCCAGCTCACCCGGGACAGGGAACTATGGCTACACCTTC. It yields the protein CASSPGTGNYGYTF.

The chain combines TRBV18 with TRBJ1-3; no reliable D call. This CDR3 is built from 16 residues. V was cut by 3 bases and J by 0 bases, with 12 bases left in between. Germline V gene lookup returns CDR1 KGHSH and CDR2 LQKENI. CDR3 sequence reads: CASSPRAAHSGNTIYF. The CDR3, as DNA: TGTGCCAGCTCACCGAGAGCGGCCCACTCTGGAAACACCATATATTTT. Supplemented by reference TRBV18 and TRBJ1-3, the full variable domain reads NAGVMQNPRHLVRRRGQEARLRCSPMKGHSHVYWYRQLPEEGLKFMVYLQKENIIDESGMPKERFSAEFPKEGPSILRIQQVVRGDSAAYFCASSPRAAHSGNTIYFGEGSWLTVV.

The V and J genes are TRBV27 and TRBJ2-1; a weak D match, TRBD1 (6 bases). This CDR3 comprises 14 residues. Per the germline V gene, CDR1 is MNHEY and CDR2 is SMNVEV (reference sequence). Trimming shortened V by 6 bases and J by 2 bases, and 11 bases separated the two germline ends. The CDR3, as DNA: TGTGCCAGCAGGGACAGCTCCACCTACAATGAGCAGTTCTTC. This sequence encodes CASRDSSTYNEQFF.

The genes are TRBV4-1 and TRBJ2-2, with TRBD2 matching 11 bases. Germline CDR1 reads MGHRA; CDR2 reads YSYEKL. This CDR3 has 15 amino acids. V trimming: 3 bases; J trimming: 7 bases; junction bases outside the gene matches: 4. CDR3 in amino acids: CASSQLAGGGGELFF. The CDR3 coding sequence is TGCGCCAGCAGCCAGCTAGCGGGAGGAGGCGGGGAGCTGTTTTTT.

This clone has more than one count but fewer than ten. The chain is built from TRBV5-1 and TRBJ2-2, with D perhaps matching TRBD1 (6 bases). Looked up from germline, CDR1 is SGHRS and CDR2 is YFSETQ. The CDR3 totals 16 residues. V was cut by 4 bases and J by 0 bases, with 13 bases left in between. CDR3 sequence reads: CASSAGTSSNTGELFF. In nucleotides, the CDR3 is TGCGCCAGCAGCGCCGGGACATCCTCGAACACCGGGGAGCTGTTTTTT.

This clone was detected only a few times. The gene calls are TRBV4-1 and TRBJ2-5; 11 bases match TRBD2. J gave up 5 bases and V 5 bases, and 1 base lay outside the gene matches. CDR1 is MGHRA, CDR2 YSYEKL, per germline. CDR3 size: 13 residues. CDR3 coding DNA: TGCGCCAGCAGCAGACTAGCGGGGGAGACCCAGTACTTC. As protein: CASSRLAGETQYF.

The CDR3 sequence is CASSLDRSTSTDTQYF. The CDR3, as DNA: TGTGCCAGCAGCTTAGATCGATCCACTAGCACAGATACGCAGTATTTT. The chain carries TRBV7-6 and TRBJ2-3; D is ambiguous. The V and J ends lost 1 base and 0 bases respectively, with 11 bases between them. Germline V gene sequence: CDR1 SGHVS, CDR2 FNYEAQ. CDR3 length: 16 residues.

This clone is medium-sized in the sample. The chain couples TRBV2 to TRBJ2-1; 8 bases agree with TRBD1. The V gene end was trimmed by 4 bases and the J gene end by 5 bases; junction bases not matched to a gene: 1. Germline CDR1 reads SNHLY; CDR2 reads FYNNEI. This CDR3 comprises 13 residues. The DNA of the CDR3 is TGTGCCAGCAGTGTCAGGGGGCACAATGAGCAGTTCTTC. Residues: CASSVRGHNEQFF.

The rearrangement links TRBV5-1 to TRBJ2-1; TRBD1 matches 9 bases. V lost 4 bases to trimming and J lost 1 base; unmatched junction nucleotides: 3. The CDR3 sequence is 15 residues long. Germline V gives CDR1 SGHRS, CDR2 YFSETQ. The CDR3 region has the DNA TGCGCCAGCAGCGCGGGACAGGGTTCCTACAATGAGCAGTTCTTC. Protein product: CASSAGQGSYNEQFF.

V and J are TRBV28 and TRBJ2-7; the D is unclear. The CDR3 runs to 12 residues. The V end lost 3 bases, the J end lost 5 bases, and 8 bases lay between the germline ends. CDR1 is MDHEN, CDR2 SYDVKM, per germline. In DNA, the CDR3 is TGTGCCAGCAGTTTTCGAGCCAACGAGCAGTACTTC. Translating gives CASSFRANEQYF.

This sequence joins TRBV27 and TRBJ2-2; TRBD2 might be the D (7 bases). Germline V gene lookup returns CDR1 MNHEY and CDR2 SMNVEV (reference sequence). The V end lost 6 bases, the J end lost 1 base, and 12 bases lay between the germline ends. CDR3 size: 15 residues. CDR3 protein: CASRGASGNTGELFF. The DNA of the CDR3 is TGTGCCAGCAGGGGGGCTAGCGGGAACACCGGGGAGCTGTTTTTT.

This chain joins TRBV27 and TRBJ2-4, with D perhaps matching TRBD1 (5 bases). Trimming left V 6 bases short and J 12 bases short, with 21 bases between. The CDR3 consists of 14 residues. CDR1 and CDR2 from the germline V gene are MNHEY and SMNVEV (reference sequence). CDR3 residues: CASSQLGRTTHQYF. The CDR3 nucleotides are TGTGCCAGCAGCCAACTGGGGCGCACTACCCATCAGTACTTC.